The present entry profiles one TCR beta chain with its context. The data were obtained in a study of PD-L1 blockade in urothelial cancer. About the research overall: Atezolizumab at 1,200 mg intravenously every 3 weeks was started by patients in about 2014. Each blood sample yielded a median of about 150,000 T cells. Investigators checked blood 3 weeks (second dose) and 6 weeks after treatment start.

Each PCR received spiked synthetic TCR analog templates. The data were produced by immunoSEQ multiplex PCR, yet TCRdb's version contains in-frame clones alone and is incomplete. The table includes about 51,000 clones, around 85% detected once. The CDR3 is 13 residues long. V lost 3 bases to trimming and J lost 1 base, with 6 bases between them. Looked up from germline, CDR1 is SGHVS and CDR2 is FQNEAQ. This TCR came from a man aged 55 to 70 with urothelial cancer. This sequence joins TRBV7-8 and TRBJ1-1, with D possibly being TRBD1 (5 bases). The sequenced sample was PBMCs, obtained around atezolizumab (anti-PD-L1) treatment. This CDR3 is CASSLGRNTEAFF. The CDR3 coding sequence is TGTGCCAGCAGCTTGGGGCGGAACACTGAAGCTTTCTTT.